The next 6 T cell receptor beta chains were all read from a single sample in a study of T-cell memory formation after mild COVID-19. TCRdb reanalysed the 5' RACE reads using MiXCR and keeps one entry per CDR3 protein. Seen here are 300,000 to 400,000 distinct CDR3 sequences, approximately 27% observed once, and the top ten hold roughly 13%. Sample: PBMCs or a T cell subset sorted from them (not recorded which). The receptors were gathered from an adult woman who had mild COVID-19 (a few samples of this study predate the infection). Cell type and time point are not known.

This clonotype was observed a few times. The rearrangement uses TRBV24-1 and TRBJ2-7; 15 bases agree with TRBD2. Germline loops: CDR1 KGHDR, CDR2 SFDVKD. The CDR3 has 16 amino acids. V trimming: 5 bases; J trimming: 6 bases; junction bases outside the gene matches: 7. CDR3 in DNA: TGTGCCACCAGTGGCGATGCGGGACTAGCGGGAGGCGAGCAGTACTTC. It codes for CATSGDAGLAGGEQYF.

This clonotype occurred many times. The chain links TRBV7-2 to TRBJ2-2; 7 bases are shared with TRBD1. This CDR3 region has 13 residues. The germline gives CDR1 SGHTA, CDR2 FQGNSA. Trimming removed 4 bases from V and 6 bases from J; junction bases left unmatched: 2. Here the CDR3 reads CASSSDRAGELFF. CDR3 sequence (DNA): TGTGCCAGCAGCTCCGACAGGGCCGGGGAGCTGTTTTTT.

The chain recombines TRBV25-1 with TRBJ2-5; D may be TRBD1 (5 bases). Per germline, CDR1 MGHDK and CDR2 SYGVNS. V was pared by 8 bases and J by 4 bases, with 11 bases between. This CDR3 spans 12 amino acids. The CDR3 here is CASGTGIETQYF. In DNA, the CDR3 is TGTGCCAGCGGTACAGGAATAGAGACCCAGTACTTC.

This clonotype occurred a few times. This rearrangement joins TRBV15 to TRBJ2-7; tentatively, D is TRBD2 (5 bases). Germline-derived CDR1 and CDR2 are LNHNV and YYDKDF (reference sequence). Between the trimmed V and J ends, which lost 8 bases and 4 bases, there was a span of 15 bases. The CDR3 is made up of 13 amino acids. CDR3 sequence reads: CATGRGSEYEQYF. CDR3 in DNA: TGTGCCACCGGACGGGGATCCGAGTACGAGCAGTACTTC. The full variable domain, completed using reference TRBV15 and TRBJ2-7, is DAMVIQNPRYQVTQFGKPVTLSCSQTLNHNVMYWYQQKSSQAPKLLFHYYDKDFNNEADTPDNFQSRRPNTSFCFLDIRSPGLGDTAMYLCATGRGSEYEQYFGPGTRLTVT.

The sample holds a few counts of this clonotype. This chain uses TRBV2 with TRBJ1-1, with 12 bases identical to TRBD1. Looked up from germline, CDR1 is SNHLY and CDR2 is FYNNEI. Unmatched junction bases numbered 3, after V lost 6 bases and J lost 4 bases. This CDR3 has 14 amino acids. CDR3 protein: CASSEGQGATEAFF. The CDR3, as DNA: TGTGCCAGCAGCGAGGGACAGGGGGCCACTGAAGCTTTCTTT.

This clonotype has just one count. The CDR3 DNA is TGTGCCACCAGTCCTGCGGGGTTCCGCACAGATACGCAGTATTTT. It specifies CATSPAGFRTDTQYF. The gene calls are TRBV24-1 and TRBJ2-3; D possibly corresponds to TRBD2 (6 bases). The germline gives CDR1 KGHDR, CDR2 SFDVKD. V lost 6 bases, J lost 1 base, and 13 bases lay in between. The CDR3 has 15 residues.